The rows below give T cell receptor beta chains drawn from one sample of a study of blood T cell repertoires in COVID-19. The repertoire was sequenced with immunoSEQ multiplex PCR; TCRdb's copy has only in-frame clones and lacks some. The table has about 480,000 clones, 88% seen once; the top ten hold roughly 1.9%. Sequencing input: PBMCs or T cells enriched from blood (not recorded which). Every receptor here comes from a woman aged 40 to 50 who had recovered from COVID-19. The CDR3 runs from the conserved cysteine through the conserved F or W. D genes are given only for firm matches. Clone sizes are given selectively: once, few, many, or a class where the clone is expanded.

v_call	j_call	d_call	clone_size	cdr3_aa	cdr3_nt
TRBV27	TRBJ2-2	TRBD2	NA	CASSRRESFTGELFF	TGTGCCAGCAGTCGGCGGGAGAGCTTCACCGGGGAGCTGTTTTTT
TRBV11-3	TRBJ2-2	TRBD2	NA	CASSGELASGELFF	TGTGCCAGCAGCGGCGAACTAGCGAGCGGGGAGCTGTTTTTT
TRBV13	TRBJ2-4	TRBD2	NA	CASSLGLAGEYGSKNIQYF	TGTGCCAGCAGCTTAGGACTAGCGGGAGAATACGGGTCCAAAAACATTCAGTACTTC
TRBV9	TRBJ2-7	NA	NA	CASSEDSYYEQYF	TGTGCCAGCAGCGAGGACAGTTATTACGAGCAGTACTTC
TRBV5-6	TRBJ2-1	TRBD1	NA	CASSQTGFDDEQFF	TGTGCCAGCAGCCAGACAGGGTTCGACGATGAGCAGTTCTTC
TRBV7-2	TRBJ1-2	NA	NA	CASSLVGGSANYGYTF	TGTGCCAGCAGCTTAGTTGGAGGCAGTGCTAACTATGGCTACACCTTC
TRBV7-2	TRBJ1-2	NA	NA	CASSSEAGLYGYTF	TGTGCCAGCAGCTCCGAGGCAGGGCTCTATGGCTACACCTTC
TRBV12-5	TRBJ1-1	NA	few	CASGLVGVTEAFF	TGTGCTAGTGGTTTGGTAGGGGTTACTGAAGCTTTCTTT
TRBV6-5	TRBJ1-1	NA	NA	CASSGQHTEAFF	TGTGCCAGCAGCGGACAGCACACTGAAGCTTTCTTT
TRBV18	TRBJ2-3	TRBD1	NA	CASSAFPGTGGTDTQYF	TGTGCCAGCTCAGCTTTTCCCGGGACAGGGGGCACAGATACGCAGTATTTT
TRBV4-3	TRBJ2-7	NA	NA	CASSRRTDSYEQYF	TGCGCCAGCAGCCGACGGACAGACTCCTACGAGCAGTACTTC
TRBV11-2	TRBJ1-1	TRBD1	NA	CASSLWDRDNVTEAFF	TGTGCCAGCAGCTTATGGGACAGGGATAATGTCACTGAAGCTTTCTTT
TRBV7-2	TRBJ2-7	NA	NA	CASSLEQGTAEQYF	TGTGCCAGCAGCTTAGAACAGGGTACAGCCGAGCAGTACTTC
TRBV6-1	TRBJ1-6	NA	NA	CASSEASVTYNSPLHF	TGTGCCAGCAGTGAAGCGAGTGTGACCTATAATTCACCCCTCCACTTT
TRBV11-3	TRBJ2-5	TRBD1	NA	CASDRGRQETQYF	TGTGCCAGTGACAGGGGCAGACAAGAGACCCAGTACTTC
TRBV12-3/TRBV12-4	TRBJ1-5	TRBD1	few	CASRGTGNQPQHF	TGTGCCAGCAGGGGGACAGGGAATCAGCCCCAGCATTTT
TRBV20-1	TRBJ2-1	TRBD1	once	CSSGQYNEQFF	TGCAGTTCGGGACAGTACAATGAGCAGTTCTTC
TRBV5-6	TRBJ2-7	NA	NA	CASSLAGTSYEQYF	TGTGCCAGCAGCTTGGCGGGAACGTCCTACGAGCAGTACTTC
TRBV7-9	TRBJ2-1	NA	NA	CASSPLLRTATYNEQFF	TGTGCCAGCAGCCCCCTCCTACGGACAGCTACCTACAATGAGCAGTTCTTC
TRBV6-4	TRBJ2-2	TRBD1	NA	CASSTGVTGELFF	TGTGCCAGCAGTACAGGGGTCACCGGGGAGCTGTTTTTT
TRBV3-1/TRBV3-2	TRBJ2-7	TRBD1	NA	CASSLDRGHEQYF	TGTGCCAGCAGCCTGGACAGGGGTCACGAGCAGTACTTC
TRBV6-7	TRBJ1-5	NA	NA	CASLPYSNQPQHF	TGTGCCAGCCTTCCCTATAGCAATCAGCCCCAGCATTTT
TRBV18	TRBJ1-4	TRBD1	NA	CASSPWQGDEKLFF	TGTGCCAGCTCACCATGGCAGGGGGATGAAAAACTGTTTTTT
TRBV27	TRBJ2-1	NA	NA	CASFSFGYNEQFF	TGTGCCAGCTTTTCATTCGGGTACAATGAGCAGTTCTTC
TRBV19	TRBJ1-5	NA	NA	CASSSLPRGYSNQPQHF	TGTGCCAGTAGTTCACTACCGCGGGGATATAGCAATCAGCCCCAGCATTTT
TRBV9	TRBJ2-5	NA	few	CASSVDGGGQTQYF	TGTGCCAGCAGCGTAGATGGGGGCGGGCAGACCCAGTACTTC
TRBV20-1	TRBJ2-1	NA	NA	CSASLVHEQFF	TGCAGTGCTAGTCTCGTTCATGAGCAGTTCTTC
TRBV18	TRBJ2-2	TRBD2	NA	CASSPPLSTSGRTGELFF	TGTGCCAGCTCACCACCTTTGTCGACTAGCGGGAGGACCGGGGAGCTGTTTTTT
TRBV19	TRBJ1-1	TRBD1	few	CASQRQGLIGTEAFF	TGTGCCAGTCAAAGACAGGGTTTGATAGGCACTGAAGCTTTCTTT
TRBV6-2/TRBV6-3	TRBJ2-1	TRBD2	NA	CASSLIAGGPGYNEQFF	TGTGCCAGCAGTTTAATAGCGGGAGGGCCGGGGTACAATGAGCAGTTCTTC
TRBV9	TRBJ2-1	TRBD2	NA	CASSVKGLAANNEQFF	TGTGCCAGCAGCGTAAAAGGGCTAGCGGCCAACAATGAGCAGTTCTTC
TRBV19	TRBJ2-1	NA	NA	CASSMGASGYNEQFF	TGTGCCAGTAGTATGGGGGCTAGCGGTTACAATGAGCAGTTCTTC
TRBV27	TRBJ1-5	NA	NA	CASSLYDIRFNQPQHF	TGTGCCAGCAGTTTATACGACATTAGGTTCAATCAGCCCCAGCATTTT
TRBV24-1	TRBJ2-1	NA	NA	CATSDLPARGAVYNEQFF	TGTGCCACCAGTGACCTTCCCGCTCGGGGGGCGGTCTACAATGAGCAGTTCTTC
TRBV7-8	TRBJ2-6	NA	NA	CASSSQPTRAHSGANVLTF	TGTGCCAGCAGTTCACAACCGACACGCGCCCACTCTGGGGCCAACGTCCTGACTTTC
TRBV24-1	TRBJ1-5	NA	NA	CATSPSRGNQPQHF	TGTGCCACCAGCCCCTCCAGGGGCAATCAGCCCCAGCATTTT
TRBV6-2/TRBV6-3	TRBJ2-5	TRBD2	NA	CASSYGLAGVLKTQYF	TGTGCCAGCAGTTACGGGCTAGCGGGAGTGTTGAAGACCCAGTACTTC
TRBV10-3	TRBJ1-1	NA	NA	CAISRDRRNTEAFF	TGTGCCATCTCCCGAGACAGGAGGAACACTGAAGCTTTCTTT
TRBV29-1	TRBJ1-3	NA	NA	CSVSAYSGNTIYF	TGCAGCGTTAGCGCCTACTCTGGAAACACCATATATTTT
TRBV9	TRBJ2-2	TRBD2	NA	CASSALAGANTGELFF	TGTGCCAGCAGCGCCCTAGCGGGGGCGAACACCGGGGAGCTGTTTTTT
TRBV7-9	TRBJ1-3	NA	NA	CASSLGLRTESTGNTIYF	TGTGCCAGCAGCTTAGGTTTGAGGACAGAGTCCACTGGAAACACCATATATTTT
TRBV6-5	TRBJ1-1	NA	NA	CASSYPQGPNTEAFF	TGTGCCAGCAGTTACCCACAGGGTCCGAACACTGAAGCTTTCTTT
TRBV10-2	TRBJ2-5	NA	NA	CASRGTTGAQETQYF	TGCGCCAGCAGGGGCACGACAGGCGCACAAGAGACCCAGTACTTC
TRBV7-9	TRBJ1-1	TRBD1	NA	CASSFGTGITEAFF	TGTGCCAGCAGCTTCGGGACAGGGATTACTGAAGCTTTCTTT
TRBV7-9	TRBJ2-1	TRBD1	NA	CASSPPPGGNEQFF	TGTGCCAGCAGCCCCCCGCCAGGGGGCAATGAGCAGTTCTTC
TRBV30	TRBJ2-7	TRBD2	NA	CAWSGSGTLYEQYF	TGTGCCTGGAGTGGGAGCGGGACTTTGTACGAGCAGTACTTC
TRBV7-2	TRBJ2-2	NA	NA	CASSPLRASGTGELFF	TGTGCCAGCAGCCCCCTCCGGGCCTCGGGAACCGGGGAGCTGTTTTTT
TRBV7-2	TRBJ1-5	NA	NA	CASSFTGNQPQHF	TGTGCCAGCAGCTTTACAGGGAATCAGCCCCAGCATTTT
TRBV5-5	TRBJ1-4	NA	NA	CASSLGTPQLFF	TGTGCCAGCAGCTTGGGGACACCACAACTGTTTTTT
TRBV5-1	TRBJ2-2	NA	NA	CASRTSVGSGELFF	TGCGCCAGCAGGACTTCGGTAGGATCCGGGGAGCTGTTTTTT
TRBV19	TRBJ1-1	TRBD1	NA	CASSKRPQGAVIEAFF	TGTGCCAGTAGTAAGCGACCCCAGGGGGCAGTGATTGAAGCTTTCTTT
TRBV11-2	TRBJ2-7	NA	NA	CASSLDSRGYEQYF	TGTGCCAGCAGCTTAGATAGCAGGGGTTACGAGCAGTACTTC
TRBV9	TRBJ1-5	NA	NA	CASSVGGGQPQHF	TGTGCCAGCAGCGTAGGGGGGGGTCAGCCCCAGCATTTT
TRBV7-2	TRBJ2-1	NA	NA	CASSLERRASYNEQFF	TGTGCCAGCAGCTTAGAGCGGCGCGCCTCGTACAATGAGCAGTTCTTC
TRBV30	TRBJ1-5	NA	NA	CAWSRQGNQPQHF	TGTGCCTGGAGTCGACAGGGCAATCAGCCCCAGCATTTT
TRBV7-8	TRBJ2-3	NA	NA	CASSSGLPDADTQYF	TGTGCCAGCAGCTCCGGACTCCCTGATGCAGATACGCAGTATTTT
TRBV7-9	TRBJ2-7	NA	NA	CASSLGVVPYEQYF	TGTGCCAGCAGCCTTGGAGTGGTACCCTACGAGCAGTACTTC
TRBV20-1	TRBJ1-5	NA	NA	CSASRGLNQPQHF	TGCAGTGCTAGTCGGGGACTCAATCAGCCCCAGCATTTT
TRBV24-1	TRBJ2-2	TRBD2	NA	CATSDLGLAALSDTGELFF	TGTGCCACCAGTGACCTAGGACTAGCGGCATTATCTGACACCGGGGAGCTGTTTTTT
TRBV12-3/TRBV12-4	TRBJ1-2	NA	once	CASSLLGGYTF	TGTGCCAGCAGCCTCCTCGGGGGCTACACCTTC